A selection of T cell receptor beta chains follows, all from one sample in a study of T-cell memory formation after mild COVID-19. Using its own MiXCR run on the 5' RACE reads, TCRdb lists one record per CDR3 protein. This table holds around 200,000 distinct CDR3 sequences, more than 8% found once. Sequencing used PBMCs or a T cell subset sorted from them (not recorded which). The receptors derive from a man aged 18 to 30 who had mild COVID-19 (a few samples of this study predate the infection). Cell type and time point are not known. Each CDR3 is given with its conserved first and last residue. D genes are given only for firm matches. Only some rows state a clone size, as once, few, many or a class for expanded clones.

CDR3 length	V gene	J gene	clone size	D gene	CDR3 DNA	CDR3 protein
17	TRBV5-1	TRBJ2-5	-	-	TGCGCCAGCAGCTTGGGGGGCGGCAGTCGACTCCAAGAGACCCAGTACTTC	CASSLGGGSRLQETQYF
13	TRBV29-1	TRBJ1-1	many	-	TGCAGCGCCCAACACAGGGCGGACACTGAAGCTTTCTTT	CSAQHRADTEAFF
14	TRBV18	TRBJ1-2	few	-	TGTGCCAGCTCACCACCAGGTTCTGACTATGGCTACACCTTC	CASSPPGSDYGYTF
16	TRBV4-1	TRBJ1-1	-	-	TGCGCCAGCAGCCAAGGACGGAAACGGGAAAGGACTGAAGCTTTCTTT	CASSQGRKRERTEAFF
12	TRBV12-3/TRBV12-4	TRBJ2-5	few	-	TGTGCCAGCTCACAGTCCCAAGAGACCCAGTACTTC	CASSQSQETQYF
15	TRBV28	TRBJ1-1	-	-	TGTGCCAGCAGCCCACCGGGGGACGGGAACACTGAAGCTTTCTTT	CASSPPGDGNTEAFF
15	TRBV5-1	TRBJ2-5	-	TRBD2	TGCGCCAGCGCCGCCGGAACTAGCGGTGAAGAGACCCAGTACTTC	CASAAGTSGEETQYF
15	TRBV20-1	TRBJ2-1	-	-	TGCAGTGCTAGAATGGACAGTCGCTCCTACAATGAGCAGTTCTTC	CSARMDSRSYNEQFF
14	TRBV12-3/TRBV12-4	TRBJ2-2	-	-	TGTGCCAGCATTAATAGTGGAGGCACCGGGGAGCTGTTTTTT	CASINSGGTGELFF
15	TRBV21-1	TRBJ2-3	-	-	TGTGCCAGCAGCGTCTCAGACAGGGGGGAAGATACGCAGTATTTT	CASSVSDRGEDTQYF
16	TRBV5-1	TRBJ2-3	-	-	TGCGCCAGCAGCTTGGAGGCGGGGATCTACACAGATACGCAGTATTTT	CASSLEAGIYTDTQYF
14	TRBV7-2	TRBJ2-2	-	TRBD1	TGTGCCAGCAGCTTTACAGGGGGCTACGGGGAGCTGTTTTTT	CASSFTGGYGELFF
16	TRBV6-2/TRBV6-3	TRBJ2-7	few	TRBD1	TGTGCCAGCAGTCTATCCCCCCGGACAGGGTCCTACGAGCAGTACTTC	CASSLSPRTGSYEQYF
12	TRBV29-1	TRBJ2-3	few	-	TGCAGCGTCGAACGCGGTACAGATACGCAGTATTTT	CSVERGTDTQYF
15	TRBV20-1	TRBJ2-4	many	TRBD1	TGCAGTGCTGTTGACCAGGGGGCAGCCAAAAACATTCAGTACTTC	CSAVDQGAAKNIQYF
18	TRBV5-1	TRBJ2-1	few	TRBD2	TGCGCCAGCAGCCCCCCCGCTAGCGGGGGAAGCTCCTACAATGAGCAGTTCTTC	CASSPPASGGSSYNEQFF
14	TRBV9	TRBJ2-3	few	-	TGTGCCAGCAGGGGGGGAGAAAGCACAGATACGCAGTATTTT	CASRGGESTDTQYF
14	TRBV12-3/TRBV12-4	TRBJ2-7	few	-	TGTGCCAGCAGTGTAAGACTAGAAGCCTACGAGCAGTACTTC	CASSVRLEAYEQYF
16	TRBV4-1	TRBJ2-2	-	-	TGCGCCAGCAGCCCTATGGGGACCCGAGGAGAAGGGGAGCTGTTTTTT	CASSPMGTRGEGELFF
17	TRBV6-6	TRBJ2-2	-	-	TGTGCCAGCAGTTACTTGAAGGGGTCAACGAACACCGGGGAGCTGTTTTTT	CASSYLKGSTNTGELFF
15	TRBV19	TRBJ1-1	-	-	TGTGCCAGTAGTAAGGGTGGGACACTGAACACTGAAGCTTTCTTT	CASSKGGTLNTEAFF
15	TRBV6-6	TRBJ2-3	-	TRBD2	TGTGCCAGCAGTCAGACTAGCGGGGGGCTAGATACGCAGTATTTT	CASSQTSGGLDTQYF
13	TRBV10-2	TRBJ1-1	few	-	TGCGCCAGCAGTGAGGGTAGGGTAACTGAAGCTTTCTTT	CASSEGRVTEAFF
15	TRBV28	TRBJ2-2	-	TRBD1	TGTGCCAGCACCCCCGGGGACAGGGGGGCCGGGGAGCTGTTTTTT	CASTPGDRGAGELFF
14	TRBV4-1	TRBJ2-7	few	-	TGCGCCAGCAGCCAAGATCCTGCCCCCCGCGAGCAGTACTTC	CASSQDPAPREQYF
14	TRBV5-1	TRBJ2-3	few	TRBD1	TGCGCCAGCAGCAGGGACAGGGAGGGGGATACGCAGTATTTT	CASSRDREGDTQYF
13	TRBV4-3	TRBJ2-5	many	-	TGCGCCAGCAGTCTAACCGCTCAAGAGACCCAGTACTTC	CASSLTAQETQYF
13	TRBV2	TRBJ1-1	few	-	TGTGCCAGCAGTGAAGGGGATGCCGCTGAAGCTTTCTTT	CASSEGDAAEAFF
15	TRBV6-2/TRBV6-3	TRBJ2-7	few	-	TGTGCCAGCAGTTTTTCTTGGGCCGGCTCCTACGAGCAGTACTTC	CASSFSWAGSYEQYF
17	TRBV15	TRBJ2-6	-	-	TGTGCCACCAGCACCCCGGGTGGAGGAACTGGGGCCAACGTCCTGACTTTC	CATSTPGGGTGANVLTF
16	TRBV6-6	TRBJ2-4	many	-	TGTGCCAGCAGGGGCCTCGACATGGTAGCCAAAAACATTCAGTACTTC	CASRGLDMVAKNIQYF
13	TRBV29-1	TRBJ2-5	many	TRBD2	TGCAGCGTTGGCACTAGCGGTCCAGAGACCCAGTACTTC	CSVGTSGPETQYF
16	TRBV5-1	TRBJ2-1	few	TRBD2	TGCGCCAGCAGCTTGGATAGCGGGGGGCTTTACAATGAGCAGTTCTTC	CASSLDSGGLYNEQFF
14	TRBV5-5	TRBJ2-7	few	-	TGTGCCAGCAGCCCAAACTCAGGGTTCTACGAGCAGTACTTC	CASSPNSGFYEQYF
14	TRBV5-1	TRBJ1-1	-	TRBD1	TGCGCCAGCAGGAAACAGGGGGTCGACGCTGAAGCTTTCTTT	CASRKQGVDAEAFF
12	TRBV12-3/TRBV12-4	TRBJ1-2	-	-	TGTGCCAGCAGTTTTAATGGGGACGGCTACACCTTC	CASSFNGDGYTF
13	TRBV5-6	TRBJ2-7	many	TRBD1	TGTGCCAGCAGCCCTCAGGGGGTCTACGAGCAGTACTTC	CASSPQGVYEQYF
19	TRBV11-2	TRBJ1-5	few	-	TGTGCCAGCAGCTTAGACGACAGCCCCGGGCGCGATAGCAATCAGCCCCAGCATTTT	CASSLDDSPGRDSNQPQHF
14	TRBV14	TRBJ1-1	-	TRBD1	TGTGCCAGCAGCCCCAACAGGGGAGGGACTGAAGCTTTCTTT	CASSPNRGGTEAFF
15	TRBV5-1	TRBJ2-7	few	TRBD2	TGCGCCAGCAGCTTCAGCGGGGGCGCGAGGTGGGAGCAGTACTTC	CASSFSGGARWEQYF
12	TRBV25-1	TRBJ1-6	few	-	TGTGCCAGCAGTGGCGGGAATTCACCCCTCCACTTT	CASSGGNSPLHF
15	TRBV12-3/TRBV12-4	TRBJ2-2	-	TRBD1	TGTGCCAGCAGACTGGGACAGAGAGACACCGGGGAGCTGTTTTTT	CASRLGQRDTGELFF
15	TRBV5-6	TRBJ2-5	-	-	TGTGCCAGCAGCCGAAGACTAGGGAACCAAGAGACCCAGTACTTC	CASSRRLGNQETQYF
15	TRBV20-1	TRBJ2-4	few	-	TGCAGTGCTAGAGAAGGACCCTTAGCCAAAAACATTCAGTACTTC	CSAREGPLAKNIQYF
16	TRBV4-3	TRBJ2-2	-	-	TGCGCCAGCAGCCAAGAGGTCCTAATGAACACCGGGGAGCTGTTTTTT	CASSQEVLMNTGELFF
14	TRBV2	TRBJ2-1	many	-	TGTGCCAGCAGTGGCCCTAGCGCCTACAATGAGCAGTTCTTC	CASSGPSAYNEQFF
11	TRBV6-2/TRBV6-3	TRBJ1-5	-	-	TGTGCCAGCAACTCCGGGGAGGCCCAGCATTTT	CASNSGEAQHF
15	TRBV25-1	TRBJ2-7	many	-	TGTGCCAGCAGTCCTCCCGGGACCCTAACCTACGAGCAGTACTTC	CASSPPGTLTYEQYF
14	TRBV5-1	TRBJ1-1	many	-	TGCGCCAGCAGCTTCGGGGGCGATGGCACTGAAGCTTTCTTT	CASSFGGDGTEAFF
13	TRBV29-1	TRBJ2-1	few	-	TGCAGCGGCCTGAGGGGCCTCTACAATGAGCAGTTCTTC	CSGLRGLYNEQFF
15	TRBV7-2	TRBJ2-3	many	TRBD2	TGTGCCAGCAGCTTACGGGGGGGGCCGGTAGATACGCAGTATTTT	CASSLRGGPVDTQYF